Here is one TCR beta chain with its context. The sample belongs to a study of blood T cell repertoires in COVID-19. As for the study in general: Samples taken during acute and convalescent COVID-19 were collected in the United States, Italy and Spain. PBMCs, B-cell-depleted T cells, or T cells provided the cDNA or gDNA that made up the material.

The V gene end was trimmed by 2 bases and the J gene end by 4 bases; junction bases not matched to a gene: 2. This CDR3 spans 15 amino acids. Germline values: CDR1 MNHEY, CDR2 SVGEGT. The authors' processing: Researchers report that nucleated cell counts were estimated from reference gene primer amplification. The table came from immunoSEQ multiplex PCR; TCRdb's copy has only in-frame clones and leaves some out. D and trimming were read from the DNA, whereas the V and J calls and clone size are those reported in that table. The sample yields about 180,000 clones, approximately 85% seen once. The sequencing input was peripheral blood. This chain links TRBV6-2 or TRBV6-3 with TRBJ2-1; 10 nucleotides agree with TRBD1. The receptor was derived from a human donor with active or convalescent COVID-19. The donor label of this sample is uncertain. CDR3 coding DNA: TGTGCCAGCAGTTACGACAGGGGGCCATACAATGAGCAGTTCTTC. Translating gives CASSYDRGPYNEQFF.